Sequencing of this T cell receptor beta chain was carried out in a study of CD8 T cells in ankylosing spondylitis. TCRdb recomputed calls from the 5' RACE reads with MiXCR, one row per CDR3 protein. In the table there are roughly 700,000 distinct CDR3 sequences, 15% to 20% of which are singletons. Overall study results and limits: According to the report, clones linked to the disease were significantly enriched in matched synovial fluid samples taken from ankylosing spondylitis patients. Roughly 8 highly homologous variants made up a TCR beta motif, and this motif appeared characteristic of ankylosing spondylitis blood.

This clonotype showed up just a few times. Antigen: not known. This CDR3 spans 17 amino acids. In germline, CDR1 is SGHRS, CDR2 YFSETQ. Trimming shortened V by 2 bases and J by 3 bases, and 21 bases separated the two germline ends. This clonotype was obtained from a male donor with ankylosing spondylitis. The sequencing input was blood, either unsorted or a sorted T cell fraction (not recorded which). V usage is TRBV5-1 and J usage is TRBJ2-7, with D perhaps TRBD1 or TRBD2 (5 bases each). Here the CDR3 DNA reads TGCGCCAGCAGCTTCCGGGACCCCCGAGGAGAGGTCTACGAGCAGTACTTC. It codes for CASSFRDPRGEVYEQYF.